The 10 T cell receptor beta chains given below trace back to one sample, sequenced in a study of blood T cell repertoires in COVID-19. The data were produced by immunoSEQ multiplex PCR, yet TCRdb's version contains in-frame clones alone and is incomplete. The sample has 150,000 to 200,000 clones; around 85% are singletons. What was sequenced was peripheral blood. The receptors here all came from a man aged 65 to 79 with active or convalescent COVID-19.

The CDR3 DNA is TGTGCCAGCACCGACAGGGGGTATTGGTCCTATAATTCACCCCTCCACTTT. The encoded protein is CASTDRGYWSYNSPLHF. The rearrangement links TRBV2 to TRBJ1-6, with TRBD1 matching 9 bases. CDR1 SNHLY and CDR2 FYNNEI come from the germline V gene. CDR3 length: 17 residues. The ends lost 7 bases at V and 1 base at J; junction bases unmatched: 8.

CDR3 coding DNA: TGCGCCAGCAGCCAAACAGGGACATCTCAGCCCCAGCATTTT. It encodes CASSQTGTSQPQHF. The gene calls are TRBV4-1 and TRBJ1-5; possible D gene TRBD1, 6 bases. The germline V gene has CDR1 MGHRA and CDR2 YSYEKL. V lost 2 bases and J 6 bases, leaving 11 bases between the germline ends. This CDR3 comprises 14 residues.

The genes are TRBV20-1 and TRBJ1-1; 7 bases match TRBD1. Germline V lookup: CDR1 DFQATT, CDR2 SNEGSKA (reference sequence). The CDR3 spans 11 residues. V was pared by 2 bases and J by 7 bases, with 1 base of the junction left unmatched. The CDR3 region is CSARRQGEAFF. The CDR3, as DNA: TGCAGTGCTAGACGACAGGGTGAAGCTTTCTTT.

This chain connects TRBV18 to TRBJ2-7, with 8 bases fitting TRBD1. Germline CDR1 reads KGHSH; CDR2 reads LQKENI. CDR3 size: 14 residues. Trimming cost V 8 bases and J 2 bases; bases outside gene matches: 8. The CDR3 DNA follows: TGTGCCAGCCAGCAGGGGGCGCTAACCTACGAGCAGTACTTC. Amino acids: CASQQGALTYEQYF. The whole variable domain, remainder taken from reference TRBV18 and TRBJ2-7, is NAGVMQNPRHLVRRRGQEARLRCSPMKGHSHVYWYRQLPEEGLKFMVYLQKENIIDESGMPKERFSAEFPKEGPSILRIQQVVRGDSAAYFCASQQGALTYEQYFGPGTRLTVT.

This clone was detected a few times. The chain links TRBV7-9 to TRBJ2-2, with unresolved D. The ends were cut back, 4 bases at V and 8 bases at J, with 14 bases in the middle. Germline V gene data show CDR1 as SEHNR and CDR2 as FQNEAQ (reference sequence). The CDR3 runs 14 residues. DNA for the CDR3: TGTGCCAGCAGCTCCCTAGGAAGAGCAGGGGAGCTGTTTTTT. It specifies CASSSLGRAGELFF.

The chain is built from TRBV25-1 and TRBJ1-2; weak D call: TRBD1 (6 bases). Germline-derived CDR1 and CDR2 are MGHDK and SYGVNS. The CDR3 totals 16 residues. Trimming cost V 1 base and J 7 bases, with 19 bases left between them. This CDR3 reads CASSEFMQGSSSGYTF. Here the CDR3 DNA reads TGTGCCAGCAGTGAATTCATGCAGGGGTCCTCTAGTGGCTACACCTTC.

This chain joins TRBV7-2 and TRBJ2-7, with 9 bases identical to TRBD2. Germline values: CDR1 SGHTA, CDR2 FQGNSA. V shed 1 base, J shed 0 bases, and the junction held 4 bases outside the gene matches. The CDR3 loop spans 16 amino acids. Here the CDR3 reads CASSLGPAGGSYEQYF. DNA of the CDR3: TGTGCCAGCAGCTTAGGCCCAGCGGGGGGCTCCTACGAGCAGTACTTC.

This chain links TRBV7-9 with TRBJ1-2; 8 bases fit TRBD1. The CDR3 length is 16 residues. V dropped 6 bases and J dropped 7; count of bases not matched to a gene: 16. Germline lookup yields CDR1 SEHNR and CDR2 FQNEAQ (reference sequence). CDR3 protein: CASSRITTGTGRGYTF. CDR3 coding DNA: TGTGCCAGCAGTCGAATCACAACCGGGACAGGTCGTGGCTACACCTTC.

This chain uses TRBV5-1 with TRBJ2-5; TRBD1 matches 7 bases. There are 15 residues in the CDR3. The ends lost 5 bases at V and 5 bases at J; junction bases unmatched: 12. The germline V gene encodes CDR1 SGHRS and CDR2 YFSETQ. CDR3 loop: CASRRDRDVGETQYF. The CDR3 nucleotides read TGCGCCAGCAGACGCGACAGGGATGTCGGGGAGACCCAGTACTTC. The whole variable domain, filled in from reference TRBV5-1 and TRBJ2-5, reads KAGVTQTPRYLIKTRGQQVTLSCSPISGHRSVSWYQQTPGQGLQFLFEYFSETQRNKGNFPGRFSGRQFSNSRSEMNVSTLELGDSALYLCASRRDRDVGETQYFGPGTRLLVL.

The chain recombines TRBV27 with TRBJ1-6, with a tentative D call TRBD1 (5 bases). Germline CDR1 and CDR2: MNHEY and SMNVEV (reference sequence). This CDR3 has 15 amino acids. V was clipped by 6 bases and J by 9 bases, with 18 bases between them. CDR3 sequence: CASSPSPRVASPLHF. Here the CDR3 DNA reads TGTGCCAGCAGCCCCAGTCCCAGGGTGGCTTCACCCCTCCACTTT.